Below, 6 T cell receptor beta chains from the same sample are listed, as sequenced in a study of cytomegalovirus exposure and HLA in healthy donors. Use of 60 Vbeta and 13 Jbeta primers characterized the PCR. Sequenced by immunoSEQ multiplex PCR; TCRdb stores in-frame clones only, minus some. The sample carries 150,000 to 200,000 clones, roughly 79% recorded once. The sample consisted of PBMCs. The receptor set was obtained from a man aged 25 to 40 in good health and CMV-seronegative.

The chain is built from TRBV6-5 and TRBJ2-7; the D gene is possibly TRBD2 (6 bases). Trimming cost V 5 bases and J 1 base, with 15 bases left between them. The CDR3 has 15 amino acids. Germline V CDR1 and CDR2: MNHEY, SVGAGI. The CDR3 region is CASSPRGGPSYEQYF. The CDR3 bases are TGTGCCAGCAGTCCTCGTGGAGGGCCTTCCTACGAGCAGTACTTC.

This clone was counted a few times. This chain joins TRBV29-1 and TRBJ2-2; a possible D gene is TRBD2 (5 bases). CDR3 length: 14 residues. Per germline, CDR1 SQVTM and CDR2 ANQGSEA. Trimming took off 3 bases at V and 1 base at J, with 9 bases between the two ends. CDR3 residues: CSVDVGGNTGELFF. The DNA for the CDR3 is TGCAGCGTTGATGTCGGAGGGAACACCGGGGAGCTGTTTTTT.

This clone occurred a few times. The J gene is TRBJ2-1, the V gene TRBV7-3, with D possibly matching TRBD2 (5 bases). Germline loops: CDR1 SGHTA, CDR2 FQGTGA. CDR3 length: 19 amino acids. Between the trimmed V and J ends, which lost 5 bases and 0 bases, there was a span of 23 bases. The CDR3 DNA reads TGTGCCAGCAGCCCCGAGCCGGCGACTAACTTGAGCTCCTACAATGAGCAGTTCTTC. This translates into CASSPEPATNLSSYNEQFF.

This chain links TRBV28 with TRBJ2-5; D ambiguous. The CDR3 is 15 residues long. V was shortened by 5 bases and J by 2 bases, with 15 bases between the two germline ends. The germline V gene has CDR1 MDHEN and CDR2 SYDVKM. The CDR3 DNA reads TGTGCCAGCAGTCCGCGGCCCCCCCGGCAAGAGACCCAGTACTTC. Translation gives CASSPRPPRQETQYF.

DNA of the CDR3: TGTGCCAGCAGGACAGGGCCCTACGAGCAGTACTTC. This gives the protein CASRTGPYEQYF. The gene calls are TRBV7-9 and TRBJ2-7, with 7 bases lining up with TRBD1. The germline V gene has CDR1 SEHNR and CDR2 FQNEAQ (reference sequence). The CDR3 contains 12 residues. Losses at the gene ends were 6 bases for V and 2 bases for J; bases not matched to a gene: 1.

The gene calls are TRBV28 and TRBJ1-5; perhaps TRBD1 as D (5 bases). This CDR3 has 11 amino acids. Trimming removed 6 bases from V and 11 bases from J, with 11 bases in between. Germline values: CDR1 MDHEN, CDR2 SYDVKM. The CDR3 spells CASRRGLAQHF. DNA of the CDR3: TGTGCCAGCAGAAGGGGTTTAGCCCAGCATTTT.